Following are 27 T cell receptor beta chains from one sample sequenced in a study of shared clonotypes between healthy human individuals. Some clones are missing from TCRdb's copy, which holds only in-frame ones; the method was immunoSEQ multiplex PCR. The sample records 1.4 million or so clones, 97% to 99% being singletons. The sequencing sample was made of naive CD4+ T cells sorted from blood. The subset: CD45RA+ positively selected. The receptors stem from a man aged 30 to 39 in good health.

This chain connects TRBV19 to TRBJ2-1; maybe TRBD1 (6 bases). Germline-derived CDR1 and CDR2 are LNHDA and SQIVND (reference sequence). The V gene lost 1 base and the J gene lost 5 bases, with 15 bases spanning the gap. The CDR3 spans 16 residues. In nucleotides, the CDR3 is TGTGCCAGTAGTATAGGGACTGGGACACCCCACAATGAGCAGTTCTTC. Translating it yields CASSIGTGTPHNEQFF.

The rearrangement uses TRBV25-1 and TRBJ1-5; D unresolved. The V end was cut by 8 bases, the J end by 5 bases, with 13 bases between. CDR1 is MGHDK and CDR2 is SYGVNS in the germline V gene. The CDR3 runs 13 residues. The chain's CDR3 is CASSFGIDQPQHF. The CDR3 nucleotides are TGTGCCAGCTCCTTCGGAATTGATCAGCCCCAGCATTTT.

The J gene is TRBJ2-2, the V gene TRBV5-8; D perhaps matches TRBD2 (6 bases). This CDR3 is 14 amino acids long. V was cut by 9 bases and J by 3 bases, with 15 bases left in between. From germline, CDR1 is SGHTS and CDR2 YDEGEE. CDR3 DNA sequence: TGTGCCAAGGATGCCAGGGACTACACCGGGGAGCTGTTTTTT. Its protein product is CAKDARDYTGELFF. Looking up the rest from reference TRBV5-8 and TRBJ2-2 gives the full variable domain: EAGVTQSPTHLIKTRGQQATLRCSPISGHTSVYWYQQALGLGLQFLLWYDEGEERNRGNFPPRFSGRQFPNYSSELNVNALELEDSALYLCAKDARDYTGELFFGEGSRLTVL.

This clone was counted a single time. The chain is built from TRBV11-2 and TRBJ2-1; possible D gene TRBD1, 5 bases. Deletions cut 2 bases from V and 4 bases from J, with 18 bases between. The germline CDR1 and CDR2 sequences are SGHAT and FQNNGV. CDR3 size: 17 residues. CDR3 sequence: CASSLKTAAVVYNEQFF. CDR3 nucleotide sequence: TGTGCCAGCAGCTTAAAGACAGCTGCGGTAGTTTACAATGAGCAGTTCTTC.

The chain employs TRBV28 and TRBJ1-5, with D perhaps TRBD1 (5 bases). The CDR3 totals 15 residues. Germline assignment: CDR1 MDHEN and CDR2 SYDVKM. Trimming removed 3 bases at V and 6 bases at J, with 15 bases between. This CDR3 reads CASSLSGGVGQPQHF. The CDR3, as DNA: TGTGCCAGCAGTTTGTCGGGGGGGGTAGGTCAGCCCCAGCATTTT.

A note on this clone: Other DNA variants within this sample encode the same CDR3. The chain joins TRBV7-2 to TRBJ2-1, with D hard to call. Trimming shortened V by 5 bases and J by 0 bases, and 8 bases separated the two germline ends. CDR1 is SGHTA, CDR2 FQGNSA, per germline. This CDR3 is built from 14 residues. The CDR3 is CASSPRSSYNEQFF. The CDR3 DNA follows: TGTGCCAGCAGCCCAAGGAGCTCCTACAATGAGCAGTTCTTC.

The chain carries TRBV11-2 and TRBJ2-5, with TRBD2 as a possible D gene (6 bases). Trimming took off 3 bases at V and 4 bases at J, with 18 bases between the two ends. This CDR3 has 16 residues. The germline V gene has CDR1 SGHAT and CDR2 FQNNGV. The CDR3 sequence is CASSFRRGGTGETQYF. In DNA, the CDR3 is TGTGCCAGCAGCTTCCGGAGGGGTGGAACGGGAGAGACCCAGTACTTC. Together with reference TRBV11-2 and TRBJ2-5, the CDR3 gives the full variable domain: EAGVAQSPRYKIIEKRQSVAFWCNPISGHATLYWYQQILGQGPKLLIQFQNNGVVDDSQLPKDRFSAERLKGVDSTLKIQPAKLEDSAVYLCASSFRRGGTGETQYFGPGTRLLVL.

The chain combines TRBV28 with TRBJ2-7; TRBD1 aligns across 7 bases. Trimming took 3 bases from V and 2 from J; bases not matched to a gene: 4. Germline V gene lookup returns CDR1 MDHEN and CDR2 SYDVKM. There are 14 residues in the CDR3. The CDR3 DNA is TGTGCCAGCAGTTTCGACAGGGTCGCCTACGAGCAGTACTTC. Encoded protein: CASSFDRVAYEQYF.

Worth noting for this clone: Other DNA sequences within the sample encode an identical CDR3. The chain links TRBV6-6 to TRBJ2-7; D gene unclear. The germline V gene encodes CDR1 MNHNY and CDR2 SVGAGI (reference sequence). The CDR3 extends over 12 amino acids. The V end was cut by 5 bases, the J end by 0 bases, with 5 bases between. CDR3 residues: CASSQSSYEQYF. The CDR3 DNA reads TGTGCCAGCAGTCAGTCCTCCTACGAGCAGTACTTC.

The CDR3 region has the DNA TGTGCCAGCAGGCCCCGCGGCCTCAACACAGATACGCAGTATTTT. This encodes CASRPRGLNTDTQYF. The chain has TRBV6-1 and TRBJ2-3; no reliable D call. V gave up 6 bases and J gave up 2 bases, with 15 bases separating them. CDR1 is MNHNS, CDR2 SASEGT, per germline. The CDR3 is 15 amino acids.

V gene TRBV9 combines with J gene TRBJ2-1; D gene uncertain. Trimming removed 4 bases at V and 5 bases at J, with 16 bases between. CDR1 and CDR2 (germline): SGDLS, YYNGEE. The CDR3 runs 15 residues. The CDR3 nucleotides read TGTGCCAGCAGCCCATCGGGTAGTGTCGACAATGAGCAGTTCTTC. Translation: CASSPSGSVDNEQFF.

The gene calls are TRBV7-2 and TRBJ1-1; D unclear. This CDR3 comprises 15 residues. The V and J ends lost 5 bases and 1 base respectively, with 14 bases between them. CDR1 SGHTA and CDR2 FQGNSA come from the germline V gene. CDR3 in amino acids: CASSPPGVGNTEAFF. Here the CDR3 DNA reads TGTGCCAGCAGCCCACCCGGGGTAGGGAACACTGAAGCTTTCTTT.

The chain carries TRBV6-5 and TRBJ2-7; 8 bases align to TRBD1. This CDR3 comprises 14 residues. Germline values: CDR1 MNHEY, CDR2 SVGAGI. V lost 7 bases, J lost 4 bases, and 9 bases stayed unmatched. This CDR3 reads CASTRTGMGYEQYF. In DNA form, the CDR3 reads TGTGCCAGCACCAGGACAGGGATGGGATACGAGCAGTACTTC.

The genes are TRBV4-2 and TRBJ2-7; D not certain. The CDR3 consists of 14 residues. V lost 2 bases, J lost 7 bases, and 15 bases lay in between. CDR1 and CDR2 from the germline V gene are LGHNA and YNFKEQ. CDR3 in amino acids: CASSQSGLPAEQYF. CDR3 coding DNA: TGTGCCAGCAGCCAATCGGGCTTACCGGCGGAGCAGTACTTC.

The table lists this clone with a count of one. The chain combines TRBV28 with TRBJ1-2, with TRBD1 as a possible D gene (6 bases). V lost 3 bases, J lost 5 bases, and 19 bases lay in between. CDR1 and CDR2 from the germline V gene are MDHEN and SYDVKM. CDR3 length: 16 residues. The CDR3 spells CASSFLRQVRGYGYTF. DNA of the CDR3: TGTGCCAGCAGTTTCCTAAGACAGGTTAGGGGATATGGCTACACCTTC.

The chain has TRBV5-1 and TRBJ1-2, with TRBD1 matching over 9 bases. Germline V gene lookup returns CDR1 SGHRS and CDR2 YFSETQ. This CDR3 spans 14 amino acids. Germline trimming cut 0 bases from V and 7 bases from J; bases unmatched to any gene: 4. CDR3 sequence reads: CASSLGTGEPGYTF. The CDR3 bases are TGCGCCAGCAGCTTGGGGACAGGGGAGCCTGGCTACACCTTC.

The chain uses TRBV7-9 and TRBJ1-4; no definite D call. CDR1 and CDR2 (germline): SEHNR, FQNEAQ (reference sequence). The CDR3 extends over 14 amino acids. V lost 1 base and J 1 base, leaving 4 bases between the germline ends. The DNA for the CDR3 is TGTGCCAGCAGCTTAGGAGGAACTAATGAAAAACTGTTTTTT. This encodes CASSLGGTNEKLFF.

The V and J genes are TRBV12-2 and TRBJ2-1; whether TRBD2, the table's D call, matches the DNA was not checked. TRBV12-2 has pseudogene status. The CDR3 consists of 14 residues. CDR3 sequence reads: CASSSAGNRNEQFF. CDR3 DNA: TGTGCCAGCAGCTCGGCGGGGAATCGCAATGAGCAGTTCTTC.

The chain recombines TRBV18 with TRBJ2-3; 9 bases line up with TRBD1. There are 19 residues in the CDR3. Unmatched junction bases numbered 18, after V lost 8 bases and J lost 0 bases. Per germline, CDR1 KGHSH and CDR2 LQKENI. The CDR3 loop reads CASRKTGTGHMGSTDTQYF. CDR3 sequence (DNA): TGTGCCAGCCGTAAGACCGGGACAGGGCATATGGGTAGCACAGATACGCAGTATTTT.

The chain carries TRBV28 and TRBJ1-1; D gene uncertain. Trimming cost V 7 bases and J 7 bases, with 16 bases left between them. CDR1 is MDHEN and CDR2 is SYDVKM in the germline V gene. This CDR3 region has 13 residues. The CDR3 bases are TGTGCCAGCATCCCCAGTGGGGTCAGTGAAGCTTTCTTT. Protein product: CASIPSGVSEAFF. Together with reference TRBV28 and TRBJ1-1, the CDR3 gives the full variable domain: DVKVTQSSRYLVKRTGEKVFLECVQDMDHENMFWYRQDPGLGLRLIYFSYDVKMKEKGDIPEGYSVSREKKERFSLILESASTNQTSMYLCASIPSGVSEAFFGQGTRLTVV.

J is TRBJ1-5 and V is TRBV29-1; D is undetermined. Germline V gives CDR1 SQVTM, CDR2 ANQGSEA. The V end lost 6 bases, the J end lost 5 bases, and 17 bases lay between the germline ends. The CDR3 covers 14 residues. The CDR3 reads CSVRAQAPDQPQHF. CDR3 sequence (DNA): TGCAGCGTCCGCGCCCAGGCCCCGGATCAGCCCCAGCATTTT.

A remark on this clone: The same CDR3 is also encoded by other DNA sequences in this sample. The chain uses TRBV7-9 and TRBJ2-2, with D unresolved. Germline loops: CDR1 SEHNR, CDR2 FQNEAQ (reference sequence). V lost 0 bases to trimming and J lost 6 bases, with 5 bases between them. This CDR3 contains 13 residues. CDR3 residues: CASSLAGAGELFF. Written as DNA, the CDR3 is TGTGCCAGCAGCTTAGCTGGGGCCGGGGAGCTGTTTTTT.

The chain has TRBV9 and TRBJ2-1, with TRBD2 matching 7 bases. Germline lookup yields CDR1 SGDLS and CDR2 YYNGEE. The ends lost 0 bases at V and 8 bases at J; junction bases unmatched: 8. The CDR3 is 15 amino acids. DNA of the CDR3: TGTGCCAGCAGCGTAGTGGCGGGAGTGCCGGATGAGCAGTTCTTC. Translation: CASSVVAGVPDEQFF. Using reference TRBV9 and TRBJ2-1 for the parts outside the CDR3, the full variable domain is DSGVTQTPKHLITATGQRVTLRCSPRSGDLSVYWYQQSLDQGLQFLIQYYNGEERAKGNILERFSAQQFPDLHSELNLSSLELGDSALYFCASSVVAGVPDEQFFGPGTRLTVL.

The J gene is TRBJ2-7, the V gene TRBV5-1, with TRBD1 matching 9 bases. With V trimmed by 0 bases and J by 3 bases, 4 bases remained unmatched. The CDR3 has 15 residues. Germline V lookup: CDR1 SGHRS, CDR2 YFSETQ. The CDR3 region is CASSLVSDRGYEQYF. CDR3 nucleotide sequence: TGCGCCAGCAGCTTGGTGTCGGACAGGGGCTACGAGCAGTACTTC.

J is TRBJ2-1 and V is TRBV7-2; D might be TRBD1 or TRBD2, each matching 5 bases. The CDR3 spans 16 residues. CDR1 is SGHTA, CDR2 FQGNSA, per germline. The V gene lost 6 bases and the J gene lost 6 bases, with 21 bases spanning the gap. CDR3 region: CASSRTTRGVGNEQFF. For the CDR3, the DNA is TGTGCCAGCAGTCGGACGACCCGAGGGGTCGGCAATGAGCAGTTCTTC. Using reference TRBV7-2 and TRBJ2-1 for the parts outside the CDR3, the full variable domain is GAGVSQSPSNKVTEKGKDVELRCDPISGHTALYWYRQSLGQGLEFLIYFQGNSAPDKSGLPSDRFSAERTGGSVSTLTIQRTQQEDSAVYLCASSRTTRGVGNEQFFGPGTRLTVL.

Regarding this clone: The same CDR3 also results from other DNA sequences found in this sample. The rearrangement uses TRBV28 and TRBJ2-1, with 7 bases identical to TRBD2. The CDR3 runs to 13 residues. Germline V lookup: CDR1 MDHEN, CDR2 SYDVKM. The trim removed 2 bases at V and 6 bases at J, leaving 1 base unmatched. The CDR3 region is CASSLGRANEQFF. The DNA of the CDR3 is TGTGCCAGCAGTTTAGGGAGGGCCAATGAGCAGTTCTTC.

The rearrangement joins TRBV11-2 to TRBJ2-7; possible D gene TRBD1, 6 bases. Trimming removed 1 base at V and 3 bases at J, with 10 bases between. Germline CDR1 and CDR2: SGHAT and FQNNGV. The CDR3 covers 14 residues. CDR3 sequence (DNA): TGTGCCAGCAGCTTAGGGGACACCTTCTACGAGCAGTACTTC. Protein product: CASSLGDTFYEQYF.